This TCR beta chain originates from a study of neurological immune-mediated disorders. Broader study findings: The study found no CDR3 amino acid sequences shared by expanded clones across subjects, suggesting private repertoires in all groups.

Trimming removed 6 bases from V and 2 bases from J; junction bases left unmatched: 4. The CDR3 runs 14 residues. This clonotype was seen repeatedly, ten times or more. Its specificity is unknown. 5'RACE employing 10-nucleotide random UMIs yielded the cDNA. Over 160 million TCR-beta sequences (from 15-18 subjects) were yielded by each sequencing run. TCRdb independently ran MiXCR on the 5' RACE reads; one entry per CDR3 protein. Of approximately 50,000 distinct CDR3 sequences listed, about 9.4% are singletons. The unsorted libraries originated from 2 million PBMCs kept at -80 C. The sample consisted of PBMCs. The receptor's source is a man in his 70s with HTLV-1-associated myelopathy (HAM/TSP). The chain carries TRBV12-3 or TRBV12-4 and TRBJ1-5, with 7 bases aligning to TRBD1. The CDR3 DNA reads as TGTGCCAGCAGCAAAACAGGGGGCAATCAGCCCCAGCATTTT. It yields the protein CASSKTGGNQPQHF.